Sequencing of this T cell receptor (beta chain) was carried out in a study of cytomegalovirus exposure and HLA in healthy donors. Looking at the study overall: A later analysis reported the same platform for the 120 validation repertoires and the roughly 700 first-cohort repertoires.

CDR3 length: 16 residues. Germline CDR1 SGHKS, CDR2 YYEKEE (reference sequence). Trimming cost V 4 bases and J 4 bases; bases outside gene matches: 12. Donors were drawn from the 120-subject validation cohort, separate from the approximately 670-subject first cohort. With respect to this clone: Its antigen is unknown.

Study results and caveats: A classifier reportedly called cytomegalovirus status with high sensitivity and specificity. For most TCR sequences rarity was the rule, although some public TCRs occurred in many donors.

The repertoire was sequenced with immunoSEQ multiplex PCR; TCRdb's copy has only in-frame clones and lacks some. This table has some 150,000 clones, more than 70% appearing once. The sequence derives from a human donor in good health. Sequencing was carried out using PBMCs. This chain connects TRBV5-5 to TRBJ2-3; TRBD2 agrees at 7 bases. The CDR3 nucleotides read TGTGCCAGCAGCCCGATCGCGGGGAGGGCCTCAGATACGCAGTATTTT. Its protein product is CASSPIAGRASDTQYF.